This passage covers 21 T cell receptor beta chains from one sample sequenced in a study of blood T cell repertoires in COVID-19. The assay was immunoSEQ multiplex PCR, and TCRdb's table has in-frame clones only and misses some. The table has more than 25,000 clones, around nine tenths seen once. The sequencing input was peripheral blood. The receptors stem from a man between 65 and 85 years old with active or convalescent COVID-19.

The chain is built from TRBV7-6 and TRBJ1-5; 8 nucleotides agree with TRBD1. CDR1 is SGHVS and CDR2 is FNYEAQ in the germline V gene. The CDR3 is 15 amino acids. Trimming cost V 5 bases and J 2 bases; bases outside gene matches: 5. The CDR3 nucleotides are TGTGCCAGCAGCGCCGACAGGGGAGGCAATCAGCCCCAGCATTTT. It is translated as CASSADRGGNQPQHF.

This chain links TRBV4-1 with TRBJ2-3, with TRBD2 matching over 8 bases. From germline, CDR1 is MGHRA and CDR2 YSYEKL. V shed 0 bases and J 2 bases; nucleotides not matched to a gene: 4. The CDR3 sequence is 16 residues long. Here the CDR3 DNA reads TGCGCCAGCAGCCAAGAAGGCGGGGGGACCACAGATACGCAGTATTTT. This codes for CASSQEGGGTTDTQYF.

V and J are TRBV6-5 and TRBJ1-5; 9 bases map to TRBD1. Germline V gives CDR1 MNHEY, CDR2 SVGAGI. The CDR3 is made up of 14 amino acids. With 6 bases clipped from V and 5 bases from J, the junction kept 5 bases outside the gene matches. The CDR3 here is CASRGTGIDQPQHF. As DNA, the CDR3 is TGTGCCAGCAGGGGGACAGGGATAGATCAGCCCCAGCATTTT.

The genes are TRBV15 and TRBJ2-2; D is perhaps TRBD2 (7 bases). Trimming stripped 1 base from V and 3 bases from J, with 9 bases between. The CDR3 is 15 residues long. The V gene's germline CDR1 is LNHNV and CDR2 YYDKDF (reference sequence). The CDR3 nucleotides are TGTGCCACCAGCAGAGGAGGGGGGGACACCGGGGAGCTGTTTTTT. It codes for CATSRGGGDTGELFF.

The V gene is TRBV5-5, the J gene TRBJ2-5; 7 bases fit TRBD2. CDR3 length: 13 residues. Trimming took 4 bases from V and 6 from J; bases not matched to a gene: 6. Germline V gene lookup returns CDR1 SGHKS and CDR2 YYEKEE (reference sequence). The CDR3, as DNA: TGTGCCAGCAGCCCGACTAGCCAGCAGACCCAGTACTTC. Its translation: CASSPTSQQTQYF.

The chain joins TRBV6-5 to TRBJ1-1; D is ambiguous. CDR3 length: 14 residues. Trimming took off 10 bases at V and 1 base at J, with 16 bases between the two ends. The V gene's germline CDR1 is MNHEY and CDR2 SVGAGI. CDR3 amino acids: CATNPQTRNTEAFF. CDR3 DNA sequence: TGTGCCACTAACCCTCAGACACGGAACACTGAAGCTTTCTTT.

The chain recombines TRBV27 with TRBJ1-5; D is ambiguous. Trimming took off 4 bases at V and 2 bases at J, with 12 bases between the two ends. Germline V CDR1 and CDR2: MNHEY, SMNVEV (reference sequence). This CDR3 has 15 amino acids. The CDR3: CASSWEGGGNQPQHF. Here the CDR3 DNA reads TGTGCCAGCAGTTGGGAGGGAGGTGGCAATCAGCCCCAGCATTTT.

This clone has a handful of counts. This chain joins TRBV19 and TRBJ2-2; TRBD2 matches 7 bases. The germline V gene encodes CDR1 LNHDA and CDR2 SQIVND (reference sequence). The CDR3 consists of 14 residues. The junction had 6 bases not matched to a gene; V was cut back by 5 bases and J by 6 bases. The CDR3 spells CASSATSPSGELFF. The CDR3 region has the DNA TGTGCCAGTAGTGCGACTAGCCCGTCCGGGGAGCTGTTTTTT.

This clone has just one count. The V call is TRBV24-1, the J call TRBJ2-1, with D tentatively TRBD2 (6 bases). This CDR3 spans 15 amino acids. Per the germline V gene, CDR1 is KGHDR and CDR2 is SFDVKD. V lost 4 bases and J lost 9, with 18 bases in between. The CDR3 DNA follows: TGTGCCACCAGTGAATCAACAGGAGGGCCCCGTGAGCAGTTCTTC. Protein product: CATSESTGGPREQFF.

In DNA form, the CDR3 reads TGTGCCAGCAGCGGGGCACAGGACCCGAACACTGAAGCTTTCTTT. Encoded protein: CASSGAQDPNTEAFF. The V gene is TRBV9, the J gene TRBJ1-1, with a tentative D call TRBD1 (5 bases). Germline V gene data show CDR1 as SGDLS and CDR2 as YYNGEE. The CDR3 totals 15 residues. Trimming removed 3 bases at V and 1 base at J, with 13 bases between.

V usage is TRBV5-4 and J usage is TRBJ1-2, with a possible D match to TRBD1 (5 bases). V lost 0 bases, J lost 3 bases, and 12 bases lay in between. CDR3 length equals 15 residues. CDR1 is SGHNT, CDR2 YYREEE, per germline (reference sequence). The CDR3 DNA reads TGTGCCAGCAGCTTGGTAGGGGCACTTGACTATGGCTACACCTTC. Its translation is CASSLVGALDYGYTF.

J is TRBJ2-5 and V is TRBV11-2, with a possible D match to TRBD1 (5 bases). CDR3 length: 15 residues. V gave up 5 bases and J gave up 2 bases, with 15 bases separating them. Per the germline V gene, CDR1 is SGHAT and CDR2 is FQNNGV. The CDR3 is CASSDQGKIQETQYF. CDR3 nucleotide sequence: TGTGCCAGCAGCGACCAGGGAAAAATTCAAGAGACCCAGTACTTC.

This clone was seen a single time. The chain employs TRBV18 and TRBJ1-5, with D tentatively TRBD1 (6 bases). With 4 bases removed from V and 3 bases from J, the gap between germline ends came to 13 bases. Germline CDR1 KGHSH, CDR2 LQKENI. The CDR3 has 15 residues. The CDR3 loop reads CASSQYRDINQPQHF. The CDR3 DNA reads as TGTGCCAGCTCACAGTACCGGGACATCAATCAGCCCCAGCATTTT.

The chain uses TRBV25-1 and TRBJ1-1, with D possibly TRBD1 on 5 matching bases. The length of the CDR3 is 14 residues. V dropped 5 bases and J dropped 0 bases, with 10 bases sitting between them. Germline CDR1 reads MGHDK; CDR2 reads SYGVNS. CDR3 protein: CASSWGDLNTEAFF. DNA of the CDR3: TGTGCCAGCAGTTGGGGGGACCTGAACACTGAAGCTTTCTTT.

A word on this clone: A junction boundary mismatches the germline segment, possibly from a read error. The chain recombines TRBV5-4 with TRBJ1-2, with D tentatively TRBD1 (6 bases). Germline loops: CDR1 SGHNT, CDR2 YYREEE (reference sequence). The CDR3 is 14 amino acids. In DNA form, the CDR3 reads TGTGCCAGCACCTTGGACAGTACTAACTATGGCTACACCTTC. This codes for CASTLDSTNYGYTF. The full variable domain, with the rest looked up from reference TRBV5-4 and TRBJ1-2, is ETGVTQSPTHLIKTRGQQVTLRCSSQSGHNTVSWYQQALGQGPQFIFQYYREEENGRGNFPPRFSGLQFPNYSSELNVNALELDDSALYLCASTLDSTNYGYTFGSGTRLTVV.

The J gene is TRBJ1-5, the V gene TRBV5-4, with 8 nucleotides matching TRBD1. The V segment lost 2 bases and the J segment 4 bases; nucleotides outside the gene matches: 2. The CDR3 is 14 amino acids. The V gene's germline CDR1 is SGHNT and CDR2 YYREEE (reference sequence). CDR3 sequence: CASSLDRGNQPQHF. The CDR3 coding sequence is TGTGCCAGCAGCTTAGACAGGGGAAATCAGCCCCAGCATTTT.

This clone has just one count. The V and J genes are TRBV20-1 and TRBJ1-1, with 7 bases that match TRBD1. V gave up 5 bases and J gave up 8 bases; unmatched junction bases: 5. The germline V gene has CDR1 DFQATT and CDR2 SNEGSKA (reference sequence). The CDR3 contains 11 residues. The CDR3 region has the DNA TGCAGTGCTCAGGACAGGCGGGAAGCTTTCTTT. Encoded protein: CSAQDRREAFF.

The J gene is TRBJ2-1, the V gene TRBV4-3; the match to TRBD1 covers 10 bases. The CDR3 length is 16 residues. CDR1 is LGHNA and CDR2 is YSLEER in the germline V gene. Trimming at V came to 4 bases and at J to 6 bases, leaving 9 bases not matched to a gene. CDR3 in DNA: TGCGCCAGCAGCCGCCGACAGGGGGCACTGTCCAATGAGCAGTTCTTC. Protein product: CASSRRQGALSNEQFF.

V gene TRBV12-2 combines with J gene TRBJ1-2; whether TRBD1, the table's D call, matches the DNA was not checked. TRBV12-2 is a known pseudogene. The CDR3 totals 16 residues. CDR3 in DNA: TGTGCAAGTCGCTTAGAACAGGTACTCTCCCCCTATGGCTACACCTTC. Its translation: CASRLEQVLSPYGYTF.

The rearrangement joins TRBV12-3 or TRBV12-4 to TRBJ2-3, with 8 nucleotides matching TRBD1. The CDR3 consists of 13 residues. Losses at the gene ends were 9 bases for V and 0 bases for J; bases not matched to a gene: 2. CDR3 sequence reads: CASRQGSTDTQYF. The DNA of the CDR3 is TGTGCCAGTAGACAGGGGAGCACAGATACGCAGTATTTT.

The chain couples TRBV29-1 to TRBJ2-3; 9 nucleotides agree with TRBD2. The CDR3 is 14 amino acids. V lost 8 bases, J lost 5 bases, and 11 bases stayed unmatched. Looked up from germline, CDR1 is SQVTM and CDR2 is ANQGSEA. CDR3 sequence: CSPRLAVGVDTQYF. Here the CDR3 DNA reads TGCAGCCCGAGACTAGCGGTCGGTGTAGATACGCAGTATTTT.